Presented here are 26 T cell receptor beta chains from one specimen sequenced in a study of T cells in Graves' hyperthyroidism and ophthalmopathy. RNA transcripts served as the template for amplifying TCR beta CDR3 regions. RT-PCR in the first round (using the HTBI primer set) targeted the TCR CDR3. A single record per CDR3 protein comes from TCRdb applying MiXCR to the multiplex PCR reads. The repertoire holds about 400,000 distinct CDR3 sequences, with over 10% as singletons. The specimen sequenced was blood. These receptors came from a woman under 30 with Graves' hyperthyroidism.

In this sample, this clonotype turned up many times. The chain carries TRBV13 and TRBJ2-7, with 8 bases identical to TRBD2. The V gene's germline CDR1 is PRHDT and CDR2 FYEKMQ (reference sequence). The V segment lost 5 bases and the J segment 4 bases; nucleotides outside the gene matches: 7. This CDR3 comprises 14 residues. In nucleotides, the CDR3 is TGTGCCAGCAGCCGGGGGGGGGAGCTATACGAGCAGTACTTC. It encodes CASSRGGELYEQYF.

This clonotype was seen repeatedly, ten times or more. The chain couples TRBV11-2 to TRBJ2-1, with 12 nucleotides matching TRBD2. The CDR3 has 15 residues. V was clipped by 6 bases and J by 4 bases; unmatched bases: 4. The germline gives CDR1 SGHAT, CDR2 FQNNGV. The CDR3 DNA reads TGTGCCAGCAGACTCGGACTAGCGGGATACAATGAGCAGTTCTTC. Translated: CASRLGLAGYNEQFF. Full variable domain (outside the CDR3, taken from reference TRBV11-2 and TRBJ2-1): EAGVAQSPRYKIIEKRQSVAFWCNPISGHATLYWYQQILGQGPKLLIQFQNNGVVDDSQLPKDRFSAERLKGVDSTLKIQPAKLEDSAVYLCASRLGLAGYNEQFFGPGTRLTVL.

The J gene is TRBJ2-3, the V gene TRBV28, with a possible D match to TRBD2 (5 bases). The CDR3 extends over 16 amino acids. Germline CDR1 is MDHEN and CDR2 is SYDVKM. The V end was cut by 3 bases, the J end by 3 bases, with 16 bases between. The CDR3 DNA reads as TGTGCCAGCAGTTTTATAGCGTTGATATGGACAGATACGCAGTATTTT. The encoded protein is CASSFIALIWTDTQYF.

This clonotype came up many times. V usage is TRBV6-2 or TRBV6-3 and J usage is TRBJ2-7, with 8 bases fitting TRBD1. Germline CDR1 MNHEY, CDR2 SVGEGT. The CDR3 is 15 residues long. The junction had 7 bases not matched to a gene; V was cut back by 3 bases and J by 3 bases. CDR3: CASSYLGDRIYEQYF. CDR3 coding DNA: TGTGCCAGCAGTTATCTCGGGGACAGGATCTACGAGCAGTACTTC.

This clonotype was seen repeatedly, ten times or more. The V call is TRBV11-2, the J call TRBJ2-3, with D perhaps matching TRBD2 (5 bases). CDR1 is SGHAT, CDR2 FQNNGV, per germline. V lost 3 bases and J lost 0, with 16 bases in between. The CDR3 has 17 residues. CDR3 sequence reads: CASSFNYAAASTDTQYF. The CDR3 DNA reads as TGTGCCAGCAGCTTCAATTACGCAGCGGCTAGCACAGATACGCAGTATTTT. Combining the CDR3 with reference TRBV11-2 and TRBJ2-3 gives the whole variable domain EAGVAQSPRYKIIEKRQSVAFWCNPISGHATLYWYQQILGQGPKLLIQFQNNGVVDDSQLPKDRFSAERLKGVDSTLKIQPAKLEDSAVYLCASSFNYAAASTDTQYFGPGTRLTVL.

In its sample, this clonotype was seen many times. The chain links TRBV12-5 to TRBJ2-5; TRBD1 aligns across 8 bases. The V and J ends lost 3 bases and 4 bases, in that order; junction bases with no gene match: 4. Germline-derived CDR1 and CDR2 are LGHNT and FRNRAP. The CDR3 has 14 residues. In nucleotides, the CDR3 is TGTGCTAGTGGTTTCGGACAGGGAAGAGAGACCCAGTACTTC. It encodes CASGFGQGRETQYF. The full variable domain, its missing parts supplied by reference TRBV12-5 and TRBJ2-5, is DARVTQTPRHKVTEMGQEVTMRCQPILGHNTVFWYRQTMMQGLELLAYFRNRAPLDDSGMPKDRFSAEMPDATLATLKIQPSEPRDSAVYFCASGFGQGRETQYFGPGTRLLVL.

This clonotype was detected many times. J is TRBJ2-3 and V is TRBV20-1, with TRBD2 identical over 10 bases. With 3 bases clipped from V and 4 bases from J, the junction kept 7 bases outside the gene matches. The CDR3 is 15 residues long. Per the germline V gene, CDR1 is DFQATT and CDR2 is SNEGSKA (reference sequence). DNA for the CDR3: TGCAGTGCTAGCGCTAGCGGGGGTGTCGCAGATACGCAGTATTTT. Translating gives CSASASGGVADTQYF.

This clonotype appeared many times. This chain connects TRBV4-2 to TRBJ2-7; 10 nucleotides align to TRBD1. Germline V CDR1 and CDR2: LGHNA, YNFKEQ. J was trimmed by 3 bases and V by 2 bases; bases with no gene match: 7. The CDR3 extends over 16 amino acids. The CDR3 DNA reads as TGTGCCAGCAGCCAAACGGCCGGGACAGGGGTCTACGAGCAGTACTTC. Protein sequence: CASSQTAGTGVYEQYF.

The genes are TRBV20-1 and TRBJ2-1; D is uncertain. The CDR3 consists of 14 residues. Trimming stripped 5 bases from V and 4 bases from J, with 15 bases between. Germline V gives CDR1 DFQATT, CDR2 SNEGSKA (reference sequence). CDR3 DNA sequence: TGCAGTGCTCCCCTCGACCGCCGTTACAATGAGCAGTTCTTC. Its translation: CSAPLDRRYNEQFF.

The gene calls are TRBV5-5 and TRBJ2-5; D might be TRBD1 (5 bases). The germline V and J ends were trimmed by 2 bases and 2 bases, with 10 bases remaining between them. CDR3 length: 14 amino acids. The germline V gene has CDR1 SGHKS and CDR2 YYEKEE (reference sequence). The CDR3 reads CASSFDSNQETQYF. CDR3 in DNA: TGTGCCAGCAGCTTCGACAGTAATCAAGAGACCCAGTACTTC.

The chain links TRBV5-6 to TRBJ2-3; TRBD2 matches 7 bases. The V segment lost 1 base and the J segment 0 bases; nucleotides outside the gene matches: 5. The CDR3 contains 16 residues. Germline values: CDR1 SGHDT, CDR2 YYEEEE. CDR3 amino acids: CASSLSVRGSTDTQYF. CDR3 sequence (DNA): TGTGCCAGCAGCTTGTCTGTGCGGGGGAGCACAGATACGCAGTATTTT.

This clonotype was seen ten or more times. The gene calls are TRBV7-9 and TRBJ1-1, with a tentative D call TRBD1 (6 bases). This CDR3 comprises 15 residues. With 5 bases removed from V and 7 bases from J, the gap between germline ends came to 20 bases. CDR1 is SEHNR, CDR2 FQNEAQ, per germline (reference sequence). In nucleotides, the CDR3 is TGTGCCAGCAGCGTTCTTTCGGGGGCCGATGGTGAAGCTTTCTTT. It yields the protein CASSVLSGADGEAFF.

The table lists this clonotype with many counts. The chain employs TRBV3-1 and TRBJ2-3, with 11 bases matching TRBD2. This CDR3 has 18 residues. The germline V gene has CDR1 LGHDT and CDR2 YNNKEL (reference sequence). The J segment lost 3 bases and the V segment lost 3 bases, leaving 11 bases of the junction unmatched. CDR3 in DNA: TGTGCCAGCAGCCAGGGTAGCGGGGGGGCCCGAGGTACAGATACGCAGTATTTT. Translated: CASSQGSGGARGTDTQYF.

This clonotype was observed at least ten times. The rearrangement links TRBV5-1 to TRBJ2-6; D may be TRBD2 (6 bases). V dropped 0 bases and J dropped 0 bases, with 13 bases sitting between them. The CDR3 has 18 residues. The germline V gene encodes CDR1 SGHRS and CDR2 YFSETQ. The CDR3 bases are TGCGCCAGCAGCTTGGGCGGGGTTACACTCTCTGGGGCCAACGTCCTGACTTTC. It is translated as CASSLGGVTLSGANVLTF.

This clonotype was counted ten times or more. The chain links TRBV5-1 to TRBJ1-1; D might be TRBD1 (5 bases). Trimming stripped 3 bases from V and 0 bases from J, with 12 bases between. This CDR3 has 15 residues. Germline-derived CDR1 and CDR2 are SGHRS and YFSETQ. CDR3 residues: CASSSDGQMNTEAFF. The CDR3 region has the DNA TGCGCCAGCAGCTCGGACGGACAAATGAACACTGAAGCTTTCTTT.

CDR3 amino acids: CASSSDRNNQPQHF. The CDR3 region has the DNA TGCGCCAGCAGCTCCGACAGGAACAATCAGCCCCAGCATTTT. The chain employs TRBV5-1 and TRBJ1-5; a possible D gene is TRBD1 (6 bases). There are 14 residues in the CDR3. The germline V gene encodes CDR1 SGHRS and CDR2 YFSETQ. Trimming removed 3 bases at V and 3 bases at J, with 10 bases between. Combining the CDR3 with reference TRBV5-1 and TRBJ1-5 gives the whole variable domain KAGVTQTPRYLIKTRGQQVTLSCSPISGHRSVSWYQQTPGQGLQFLFEYFSETQRNKGNFPGRFSGRQFSNSRSEMNVSTLELGDSALYLCASSSDRNNQPQHFGDGTRLSIL.

As regards this clonotype: A read error may explain this, as a much larger clone is one base away. This likely comes from a read error, as the CDR3 has no conserved phenylalanine or tryptophan at its end. The chain employs TRBV20-1 and TRBJ1-1, with 9 bases fitting TRBD1. V gave up 1 base and J gave up 1 base; unmatched junction bases: 4. CDR3 length equals 15 residues. Germline CDR1 reads DFQATT; CDR2 reads SNEGSKA (reference sequence). For the CDR3, the DNA is TGCAGTGCTAGAGGAGGGACAGGGAGGAACACTGAAGCTTTCCTT. Protein product: CSARGGTGRNTEAFL.

This clonotype was seen many times. The rearrangement joins TRBV4-3 to TRBJ2-3; D perhaps matches TRBD2 (5 bases). The V gene's germline CDR1 is LGHNA and CDR2 YSLEER. The germline V and J ends were trimmed by 1 base and 0 bases, with 14 bases remaining between them. The CDR3 is 17 amino acids. The CDR3 sequence is CASSQAGIALSTDTQYF. For the CDR3, the DNA is TGCGCCAGCAGCCAAGCGGGGATAGCGTTAAGCACAGATACGCAGTATTTT.

This clonotype was recorded at least ten times. V gene TRBV5-1 combines with J gene TRBJ2-7, with a tentative D call TRBD2 (6 bases). V lost 4 bases, J lost 3 bases, and 17 bases lay in between. The CDR3 length is 15 residues. Germline lookup yields CDR1 SGHRS and CDR2 YFSETQ. The CDR3 DNA reads as TGCGCCAGCAGCATGGGGGGACTTTCGAACTACGAGCAGTACTTC. Encoded protein: CASSMGGLSNYEQYF.

The V and J genes are TRBV9 and TRBJ2-6, with D perhaps matching TRBD2 (6 bases). The CDR3 is 15 amino acids. Germline V gene sequence: CDR1 SGDLS, CDR2 YYNGEE. V lost 5 bases and J lost 0, with 9 bases in between. In DNA form, the CDR3 reads TGTGCCAGCAGTGGGGACTCCTCTGGGGCCAACGTCCTGACTTTC. Protein sequence: CASSGDSSGANVLTF.

At least ten counts were recorded for this clonotype. The genes are TRBV12-3 or TRBV12-4 and TRBJ2-1; TRBD2 agrees at 13 bases. Trimming removed 6 bases from V and 6 bases from J; junction bases left unmatched: 5. The CDR3 is made up of 15 amino acids. The CDR3 is CASSQLAGGGNEQFF. The DNA for the CDR3 is TGTGCCAGCAGCCAACTAGCGGGGGGGGGCAATGAGCAGTTCTTC.

This clonotype was detected ten times or more. The gene calls are TRBV2 and TRBJ2-1; 9 bases match TRBD2. J was trimmed by 0 bases and V by 6 bases; bases with no gene match: 6. CDR1 and CDR2 from the germline V gene are SNHLY and FYNNEI. This CDR3 is 16 amino acids long. CDR3 in DNA: TGTGCCAGCAGCGGACTAGCGTCGAGCTCCTACAATGAGCAGTTCTTC. Protein sequence: CASSGLASSSYNEQFF.

This clonotype was observed many times. The V call is TRBV6-2 or TRBV6-3, the J call TRBJ2-7, with D unresolved. This CDR3 is 20 amino acids long. Germline-derived CDR1 and CDR2 are MNHEY and SVGEGT. V dropped 3 bases and J dropped 4 bases, with 31 bases sitting between them. DNA for the CDR3: TGTGCCAGCAGTTATAGCCCGGGCTTTGTGCTAGGAGAAAGATTTTACGAGCAGTACTTC. Translating it yields CASSYSPGFVLGERFYEQYF.

This clonotype was counted many times. The rearrangement joins TRBV20-1 to TRBJ1-5, with D unresolved. With 0 bases removed from V and 2 bases from J, the gap between germline ends came to 14 bases. Germline V gene sequence: CDR1 DFQATT, CDR2 SNEGSKA (reference sequence). This CDR3 comprises 16 residues. The chain's CDR3 is CSARDRRGSGNQPQHF. The CDR3 nucleotides read TGCAGTGCTAGAGATCGGCGGGGTTCGGGCAATCAGCCCCAGCATTTT.

Comments on this clonotype: The CDR3 does not close with the conserved phenylalanine or tryptophan, likely indicating a read error. The V and J genes are TRBV9 and TRBJ1-2, with no clear D. The CDR3 has 15 residues. Trimming stripped 3 bases from V and 0 bases from J, with 12 bases between. Germline V gene lookup returns CDR1 SGDLS and CDR2 YYNGEE. The DNA for the CDR3 is TGTGCCAGCAGCGCCGCAGGCCGTTCTAACTATGGCTACACCTCC. Translation gives CASSAAGRSNYGYTS.

This clonotype occurred many times. The V call is TRBV7-8, the J call TRBJ1-2; D uncertain. The CDR3 has 14 residues. V was pared by 1 base and J by 3 bases, with 9 bases between. Germline CDR1 and CDR2: SGHVS and FQNEAQ. This chain's CDR3 is CASSLGVGDYGYTF. The CDR3 bases are TGTGCCAGCAGCTTAGGCGTGGGCGACTATGGCTACACCTTC.